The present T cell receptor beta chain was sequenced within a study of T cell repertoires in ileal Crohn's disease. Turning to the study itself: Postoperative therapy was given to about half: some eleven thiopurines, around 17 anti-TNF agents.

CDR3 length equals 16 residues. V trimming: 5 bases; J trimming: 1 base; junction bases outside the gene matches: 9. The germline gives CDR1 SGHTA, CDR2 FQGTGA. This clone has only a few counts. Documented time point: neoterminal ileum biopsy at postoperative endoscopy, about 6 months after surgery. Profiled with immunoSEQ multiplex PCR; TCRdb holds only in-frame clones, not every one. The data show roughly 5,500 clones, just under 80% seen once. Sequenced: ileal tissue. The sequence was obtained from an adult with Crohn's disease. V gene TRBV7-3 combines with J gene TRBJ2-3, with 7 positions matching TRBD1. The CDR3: CASSLSTGKGTDTQYF. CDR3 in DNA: TGTGCCAGCAGCCTCTCGACAGGGAAGGGCACAGATACGCAGTATTTT.